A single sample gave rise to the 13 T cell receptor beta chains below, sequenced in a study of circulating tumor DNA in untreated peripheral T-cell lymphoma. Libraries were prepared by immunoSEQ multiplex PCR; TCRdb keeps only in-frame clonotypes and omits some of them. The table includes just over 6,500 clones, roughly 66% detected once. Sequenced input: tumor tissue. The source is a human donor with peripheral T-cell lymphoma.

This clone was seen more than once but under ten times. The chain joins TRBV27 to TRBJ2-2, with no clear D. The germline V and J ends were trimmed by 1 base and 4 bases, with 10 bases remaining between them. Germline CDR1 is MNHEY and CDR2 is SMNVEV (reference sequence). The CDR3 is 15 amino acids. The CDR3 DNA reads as TGTGCCAGCAGTTTATTGGGCGGAATCACCGGGGAGCTGTTTTTT. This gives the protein CASSLLGGITGELFF.

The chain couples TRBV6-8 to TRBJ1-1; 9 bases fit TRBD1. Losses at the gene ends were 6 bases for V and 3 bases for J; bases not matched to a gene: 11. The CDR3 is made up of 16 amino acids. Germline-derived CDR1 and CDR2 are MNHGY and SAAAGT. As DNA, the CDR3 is TGTGCCAGCAGAACGGGACAGGGCGTTTATGACACTGAAGCTTTCTTT. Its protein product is CASRTGQGVYDTEAFF.

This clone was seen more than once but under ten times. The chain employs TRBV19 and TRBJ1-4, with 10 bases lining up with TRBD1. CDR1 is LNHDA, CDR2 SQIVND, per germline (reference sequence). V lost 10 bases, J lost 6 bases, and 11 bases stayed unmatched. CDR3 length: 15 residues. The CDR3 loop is CATLDRGLGHEKLFF. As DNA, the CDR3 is TGTGCCACTCTCGACAGGGGGCTGGGGCATGAAAAACTGTTTTTT.

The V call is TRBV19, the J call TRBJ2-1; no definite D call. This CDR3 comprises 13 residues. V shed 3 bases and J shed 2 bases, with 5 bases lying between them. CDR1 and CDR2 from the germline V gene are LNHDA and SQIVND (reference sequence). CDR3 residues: CASSIPPYNEQFF. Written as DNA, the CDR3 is TGTGCCAGTAGTATCCCCCCCTACAATGAGCAGTTCTTC.

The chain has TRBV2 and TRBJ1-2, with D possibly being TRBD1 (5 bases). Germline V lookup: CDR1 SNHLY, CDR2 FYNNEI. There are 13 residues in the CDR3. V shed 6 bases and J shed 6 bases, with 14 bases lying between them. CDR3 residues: CASRLQTVDGYTF. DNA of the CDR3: TGTGCCAGCAGGCTCCAGACAGTCGATGGCTACACCTTC.

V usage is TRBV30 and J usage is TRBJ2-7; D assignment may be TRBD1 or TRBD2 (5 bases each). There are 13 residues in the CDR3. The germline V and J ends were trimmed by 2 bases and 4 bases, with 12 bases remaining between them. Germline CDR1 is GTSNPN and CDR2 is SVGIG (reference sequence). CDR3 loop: CAWSRGNRYEQYF. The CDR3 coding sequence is TGTGCCTGGAGTCGAGGGAACAGGTACGAGCAGTACTTC.

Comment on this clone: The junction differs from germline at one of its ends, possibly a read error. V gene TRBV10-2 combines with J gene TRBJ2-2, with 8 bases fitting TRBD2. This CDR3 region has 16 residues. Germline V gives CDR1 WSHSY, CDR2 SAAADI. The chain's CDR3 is CASSAILAVNTEELFF. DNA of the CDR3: TGCGCCAGCAGCGCCATACTAGCGGTGAACACCGAGGAGCTGTTTTTT.

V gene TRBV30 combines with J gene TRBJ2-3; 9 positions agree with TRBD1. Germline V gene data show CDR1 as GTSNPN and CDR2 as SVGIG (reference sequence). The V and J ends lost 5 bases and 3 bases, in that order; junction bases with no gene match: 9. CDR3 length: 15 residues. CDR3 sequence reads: CAWEITGGSTDTQYF. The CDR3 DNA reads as TGTGCCTGGGAGATTACAGGGGGCTCGACAGATACGCAGTATTTT.

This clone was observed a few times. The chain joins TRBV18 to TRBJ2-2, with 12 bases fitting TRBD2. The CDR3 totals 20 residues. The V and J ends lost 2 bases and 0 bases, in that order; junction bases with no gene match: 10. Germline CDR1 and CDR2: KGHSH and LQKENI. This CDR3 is CASSPLVASGRASNTGELFF. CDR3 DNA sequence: TGTGCCAGCTCACCATTGGTGGCTAGCGGGAGGGCTTCGAACACCGGGGAGCTGTTTTTT.

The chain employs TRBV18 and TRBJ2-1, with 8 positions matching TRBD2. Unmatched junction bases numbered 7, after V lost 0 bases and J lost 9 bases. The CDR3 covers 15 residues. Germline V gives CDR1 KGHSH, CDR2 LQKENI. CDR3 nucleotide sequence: TGTGCCAGCTCACCACCGGGGACTAGTATGGCTGAGCAGTTCTTC. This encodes CASSPPGTSMAEQFF.

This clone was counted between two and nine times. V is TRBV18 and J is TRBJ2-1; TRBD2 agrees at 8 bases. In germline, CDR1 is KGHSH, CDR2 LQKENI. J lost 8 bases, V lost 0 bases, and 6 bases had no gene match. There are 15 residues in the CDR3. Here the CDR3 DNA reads TGTGCCAGCTCACCACCGAACGTCGGGGGGGATGAGCAGTTCTTC. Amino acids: CASSPPNVGGDEQFF. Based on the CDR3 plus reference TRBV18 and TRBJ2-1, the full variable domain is NAGVMQNPRHLVRRRGQEARLRCSPMKGHSHVYWYRQLPEEGLKFMVYLQKENIIDESGMPKERFSAEFPKEGPSILRIQQVVRGDSAAYFCASSPPNVGGDEQFFGPGTRLTVL.

This CDR3 is CASSGAAARVDEQFF. DNA for the CDR3: TGTGCCAGTAGCGGGGCTGCTGCCCGGGTGGATGAGCAGTTCTTC. V usage is TRBV19 and J usage is TRBJ2-1, with D perhaps assigned TRBD1 or TRBD2 (5 bases each). The CDR3 runs 15 residues. V dropped 6 bases and J dropped 8 bases, with 20 bases sitting between them. Germline V lookup: CDR1 LNHDA, CDR2 SQIVND (reference sequence).

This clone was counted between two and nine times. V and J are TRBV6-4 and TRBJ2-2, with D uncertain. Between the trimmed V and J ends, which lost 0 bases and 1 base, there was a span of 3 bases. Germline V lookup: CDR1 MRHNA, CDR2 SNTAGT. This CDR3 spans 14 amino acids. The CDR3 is CASSDSLNTGELFF. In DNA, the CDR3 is TGTGCCAGCAGTGACTCGCTGAACACCGGGGAGCTGTTTTTT.